Below, one T cell receptor (beta chain) is given with its context. Its antigen is still unknown. The assay was immunoSEQ multiplex PCR, and TCRdb's table has in-frame clones only and misses some. The table shows about 200,000 clones, with 80% to 90% occurring only once. The data are from a study of cytomegalovirus exposure and HLA in healthy donors. Notes on the study in general: It was found in a later analysis that first-cohort TCR clusters tended to co-occur in the approximately 120 validation repertoires. Accounts indicate the classifier identified cytomegalovirus status with strong specificity and sensitivity. The authors enumerated 150 to 200 TCR beta chains as linked to cytomegalovirus.

The CDR3 has 13 residues. V lost 3 bases, J lost 6 bases, and 1 base stayed unmatched. Germline assignment: CDR1 MNHEY and CDR2 SMNVEV (reference sequence). Separate from the approximately 670-subject first cohort, the roughly 110-subject validation cohort was the one that the donors belonged to. The rearrangement joins TRBV27 to TRBJ2-1, with 8 bases matching TRBD1. Sequenced material: PBMCs. The clonotype comes from a woman between 25 and 40 years old in good health and CMV-seropositive. The chain's CDR3 is CASSFDRGNEQFF. CDR3 DNA sequence: TGTGCCAGCAGTTTCGACAGGGGCAATGAGCAGTTCTTC.